Listed here are 28 T cell receptor beta chains from one sample, sequenced in a study of T cells after yellow fever vaccination. TCRdb passed the 5' RACE reads through MiXCR, listing each CDR3 protein once. The sample holds fewer than 500,000 distinct CDR3 sequences, 15% to 20% seen once. Sequencing was performed on PBMCs, taken before the yellow fever booster vaccination. The origin of the receptors is a man aged 18 to 30 who received the YFV17D yellow fever vaccine.

For this clonotype: This may be a read error: a much more frequent sequence differs by one nucleotide. The rearrangement links TRBV4-3 to TRBJ1-1; D may be TRBD1 (5 bases). Germline V gives CDR1 LGHNA, CDR2 YSLEER. CDR3 length: 14 residues. The CDR3 here is CASSPPGGGTQAFF. CDR3 nucleotides: TGCGCCAGCAGCCCCCCTGGGGGTGGCACTCAAGCTTTCTTT.

This clonotype was seen a handful of times. This chain uses TRBV3-1 with TRBJ2-5, with 7 bases matching TRBD1. V was clipped by 4 bases and J by 6 bases; unmatched bases: 8. The CDR3 contains 14 residues. Germline V gives CDR1 LGHDT, CDR2 YNNKEL (reference sequence). CDR3 loop: CASSPTTGKKTQYF. CDR3 coding DNA: TGTGCCAGCAGCCCGACGACAGGGAAGAAGACCCAGTACTTC.

The chain joins TRBV20-1 to TRBJ2-7, with D unclear. V was cut by 1 base and J by 1 base, with 20 bases left in between. Germline CDR1 is DFQATT and CDR2 is SNEGSKA (reference sequence). The CDR3 sequence is 17 residues long. This chain's CDR3 is CSARGPWEGRTSYEQYF. CDR3 in DNA: TGCAGTGCTAGAGGACCCTGGGAAGGGCGTACATCCTACGAGCAGTACTTC.

In this sample, this clonotype turned up many times. This chain connects TRBV12-3 or TRBV12-4 to TRBJ1-1, with D hard to call. This CDR3 has 13 residues. Trimming removed 3 bases at V and 10 bases at J, with 15 bases between. The CDR3 spells CASSFSAGYTAFF. As DNA, the CDR3 is TGTGCCAGCAGTTTTTCGGCAGGTTATACAGCTTTCTTT.

Written as DNA, the CDR3 is TGTGCCAGCAGCCAAGACCCACGGGGGAACAAGTACTTC. The encoded protein is CASSQDPRGNKYF. The chain carries TRBV3-1 and TRBJ2-7; the D gene is possibly TRBD2 (6 bases). Germline CDR1 and CDR2: LGHDT and YNNKEL (reference sequence). The V and J ends lost 0 bases and 11 bases respectively, with 14 bases between them. The CDR3 has 13 residues.

This clonotype has only a few counts. The chain has TRBV9 and TRBJ1-1, with unresolved D. Between the trimmed V and J ends, which lost 0 bases and 6 bases, there was a span of 21 bases. CDR3 length equals 17 residues. Germline V lookup: CDR1 SGDLS, CDR2 YYNGEE. The CDR3 DNA reads TGTGCCAGCAGCGTAGGGTCGGGGTCGCCCGCATTGGCTGAAGCTTTCTTT. Protein: CASSVGSGSPALAEAFF.

The chain carries TRBV29-1 and TRBJ2-2, with 9 bases lining up with TRBD1. CDR3 length: 14 residues. Germline V gives CDR1 SQVTM, CDR2 ANQGSEA. V trimming: 3 bases; J trimming: 5 bases; junction bases outside the gene matches: 4. This CDR3 is CSVEGQGGTGELFF. CDR3 sequence (DNA): TGCAGCGTTGAGGGACAGGGAGGAACCGGGGAGCTGTTTTTT.

This chain joins TRBV25-1 and TRBJ1-4; D uncertain. Germline CDR1 and CDR2: MGHDK and SYGVNS. This CDR3 has 13 amino acids. V was trimmed by 3 bases and J by 13 bases, leaving 15 bases between them. The CDR3: CASSDGGNGGLFF. For the CDR3, the DNA is TGTGCCAGCAGTGACGGAGGGAATGGTGGACTGTTTTTT.

The CDR3 sequence: CASSQAGGLSSDTQYF. The CDR3 DNA follows: TGCGCCAGCAGCCAGGCAGGGGGCCTTTCCTCAGATACGCAGTATTTT. This chain joins TRBV4-1 and TRBJ2-3; 8 nucleotides match TRBD1. The CDR3 runs to 16 residues. Looked up from germline, CDR1 is MGHRA and CDR2 is YSYEKL. Trimming cost V 3 bases and J 4 bases; bases outside gene matches: 9.

The rearrangement joins TRBV18 to TRBJ2-2, with D possibly being TRBD2 (6 bases). This CDR3 has 14 amino acids. Trimming cost V 3 bases and J 6 bases, with 11 bases left between them. Germline loops: CDR1 KGHSH, CDR2 LQKENI. The CDR3 sequence is CASSPDRGAGELFF. CDR3 nucleotides: TGTGCCAGCTCACCCGACCGCGGGGCCGGGGAGCTGTTTTTT.

This clonotype came up a few times. The chain uses TRBV10-3 and TRBJ1-1; 9 bases map to TRBD1. The germline V gene encodes CDR1 ENHRY and CDR2 SYGVKD. Trimming took 6 bases from V and 2 from J; bases not matched to a gene: 4. This CDR3 contains 14 residues. The CDR3 loop is CAIRGDRDNTEAFF. Written as DNA, the CDR3 is TGTGCCATCAGGGGGGACAGGGATAACACTGAAGCTTTCTTT.

The chain combines TRBV6-5 with TRBJ1-4, with D possibly being TRBD1 (5 bases). The CDR3 totals 16 residues. With 6 bases removed from V and 0 bases from J, the gap between germline ends came to 14 bases. Germline CDR1 MNHEY, CDR2 SVGAGI. CDR3 amino acids: CASSPGTVTTNEKLFF. CDR3 DNA sequence: TGTGCCAGCAGCCCCGGGACGGTAACAACTAATGAAAAACTGTTTTTT.

In this sample, this clonotype turned up a few times. The genes are TRBV2 and TRBJ1-3, with D hard to call. V was shortened by 6 bases and J by 0 bases, with 9 bases between the two germline ends. CDR3 size: 14 residues. Germline-derived CDR1 and CDR2 are SNHLY and FYNNEI. CDR3 protein: CASRGGFSGNTIYF. The CDR3 nucleotides read TGTGCCAGCAGAGGCGGATTCTCTGGAAACACCATATATTTT.

The sample holds one count of this clonotype. The V gene is TRBV10-3, the J gene TRBJ1-5; 7 positions match TRBD1. V lost 0 bases to trimming and J lost 5 bases; unmatched junction nucleotides: 10. Germline V lookup: CDR1 ENHRY, CDR2 SYGVKD. The CDR3 spans 17 residues. The CDR3 DNA is TGTGCCATCAGTGAGTCGACAGGGAGGGGTGGACATCAGCCCCAGCATTTT. Protein sequence: CAISESTGRGGHQPQHF.

This clonotype was seen only a few times. The genes are TRBV30 and TRBJ2-1; D possibly corresponds to TRBD2 (7 bases). The germline V gene encodes CDR1 GTSNPN and CDR2 SVGIG (reference sequence). The CDR3 sequence is 15 residues long. The V gene lost 2 bases and the J gene lost 2 bases, with 13 bases spanning the gap. Here the CDR3 reads CAWSRSGGPYNEQFF. CDR3 nucleotide sequence: TGTGCCTGGAGTCGTTCCGGGGGGCCCTACAATGAGCAGTTCTTC.

The V call is TRBV5-1, the J call TRBJ2-1; D uncertain. Trimming took off 2 bases at V and 9 bases at J, with 15 bases between the two ends. The CDR3 has 14 residues. CDR1 is SGHRS and CDR2 is YFSETQ in the germline V gene. The CDR3 reads CASSLPLVVGEQFF. The CDR3 DNA reads TGCGCCAGCAGCTTACCCCTAGTGGTCGGTGAGCAGTTCTTC.

This clonotype was counted ten times or more. V and J are TRBV7-2 and TRBJ2-7, with TRBD2 identical over 8 bases. Germline V lookup: CDR1 SGHTA, CDR2 FQGNSA. The ends lost 4 bases at V and 7 bases at J; junction bases unmatched: 3. The CDR3 covers 12 residues. DNA for the CDR3: TGTGCCAGCAGCTCGCCGGGGGGGGAGCAGTACTTC. Amino acid sequence: CASSSPGGEQYF.

The chain links TRBV7-2 to TRBJ1-5, with unresolved D. The CDR3 consists of 14 residues. V dropped 5 bases and J dropped 7 bases, with 15 bases sitting between them. Germline CDR1 reads SGHTA; CDR2 reads FQGNSA. As DNA, the CDR3 is TGTGCCAGCAGCAGTGGTGGTGGGCTACAGCCCCAGCATTTT. Protein: CASSSGGGLQPQHF.

This clonotype occurred a few times. The chain uses TRBV28 and TRBJ1-1; 9 bases agree with TRBD1. The CDR3 extends over 18 amino acids. The V gene's germline CDR1 is MDHEN and CDR2 SYDVKM. The V gene end was trimmed by 3 bases and the J gene end by 0 bases; junction bases not matched to a gene: 11. The chain's CDR3 is CASSFPSGTGWMNTEAFF. CDR3 nucleotides: TGTGCCAGCAGTTTCCCCTCCGGGACAGGGTGGATGAACACTGAAGCTTTCTTT.

The chain links TRBV19 to TRBJ1-1; D is uncertain. The CDR3 is 14 residues long. Trimming pared 3 bases from V and 4 bases from J, leaving 12 bases between. The germline V gene has CDR1 LNHDA and CDR2 SQIVND (reference sequence). The CDR3 loop is CASSISGLATEAFF. DNA of the CDR3: TGTGCCAGTAGTATTTCCGGGTTGGCCACTGAAGCTTTCTTT.

This clonotype was counted between two and nine times. This chain joins TRBV11-2 and TRBJ2-3; 7 bases fit TRBD1. There are 16 residues in the CDR3. The junction had 5 bases not matched to a gene; V was cut back by 1 base and J by 1 base. Germline V gene sequence: CDR1 SGHAT, CDR2 FQNNGV. CDR3 loop: CASSLGNRGGTDTQYF. The CDR3 region has the DNA TGTGCCAGCAGCTTAGGGAACAGGGGTGGCACAGATACGCAGTATTTT.

The J gene is TRBJ2-1, the V gene TRBV20-1; D gene unclear. Germline loops: CDR1 DFQATT, CDR2 SNEGSKA (reference sequence). Trimming cost V 0 bases and J 8 bases, with 5 bases left between them. This CDR3 comprises 11 residues. CDR3 DNA: TGCAGTGCTAGAGATTTCGATGAGCAGTTCTTC. Residues: CSARDFDEQFF.

This clonotype was observed a handful of times. The chain carries TRBV5-1 and TRBJ2-5, with TRBD1 matching 7 bases. The CDR3 is 13 amino acids. Trimming removed 4 bases from V and 4 bases from J; junction bases left unmatched: 4. Germline assignment: CDR1 SGHRS and CDR2 YFSETQ. The CDR3 region is CASSTHRGETQYF. In DNA form, the CDR3 reads TGCGCCAGCAGCACACACAGGGGAGAGACCCAGTACTTC.

The chain has TRBV7-9 and TRBJ2-2, with D tentatively TRBD2 (6 bases). This CDR3 has 14 residues. Trimming shortened V by 4 bases and J by 6 bases, and 12 bases separated the two germline ends. From germline, CDR1 is SEHNR and CDR2 FQNEAQ (reference sequence). Here the CDR3 DNA reads TGTGCCAGCAGCTCGACTAGTATAGCCGGGGAGCTGTTTTTT. Residues: CASSSTSIAGELFF.

The chain carries TRBV7-3 and TRBJ2-3, with D maybe TRBD1 (5 bases). In germline, CDR1 is SGHTA, CDR2 FQGTGA. The CDR3 spans 16 residues. V lost 5 bases and J lost 4, with 19 bases in between. In DNA, the CDR3 is TGTGCCAGCAGCAAGACAGCCACCAGCATTGCAGATACGCAGTATTTT. It specifies CASSKTATSIADTQYF.

The chain carries TRBV5-5 and TRBJ2-7; D could derive from TRBD1 or TRBD2 (5 bases each). Deletions cut 2 bases from V and 0 bases from J, with 9 bases between. The CDR3 runs to 14 residues. CDR1 is SGHKS, CDR2 YYEKEE, per germline (reference sequence). CDR3 residues: CASSFWGSSYEQYV. CDR3 DNA sequence: TGTGCCAGCAGCTTCTGGGGGTCCTCCTACGAGCAGTACGTC.

This clonotype was picked up a small number of times. The CDR3 sequence is CASSLSGRAGHNEQFF. The CDR3 DNA reads as TGTGCCAGCAGCTTATCGGGTCGGGCCGGCCACAATGAGCAGTTCTTC. V and J are TRBV7-2 and TRBJ2-1; D not certain. Germline CDR1 SGHTA, CDR2 FQGNSA. This CDR3 has 16 amino acids. Trimming left V 2 bases short and J 5 bases short, with 16 bases between.

The chain couples TRBV6-5 to TRBJ2-7, with a possible D match to TRBD1 (6 bases). Trimming stripped 4 bases from V and 6 bases from J, with 13 bases between. The CDR3 spans 13 residues. Per germline, CDR1 MNHEY and CDR2 SVGAGI. CDR3 sequence reads: CASSSGAGFEQYV. The CDR3 bases are TGTGCCAGCAGTTCAGGGGCGGGCTTCGAGCAGTACGTC.